These 24 T cell receptor beta chains share one sample of origin, sequenced in a study of shared clonotypes between healthy human individuals. Data came from immunoSEQ multiplex PCR; TCRdb stores just in-frame clones and leaves some out. The sample lists 530,000 or so clones, about 79% occurring once. Sequenced: PBMCs. The origin of the receptors is a middle-aged woman in good health. Some clones in this sample may be carry-over from other donors' samples.

CDR3 coding DNA: TGCGCCAGCAGCCAACCGCGCAGGGGGCGTAACAATGAGCAGTTCTTC. Translating gives CASSQPRRGRNNEQFF. The chain uses TRBV4-1 and TRBJ2-1, with 8 bases matching TRBD1. This CDR3 region has 16 residues. Unmatched junction bases numbered 8, after V lost 2 bases and J lost 5 bases. CDR1 and CDR2 (germline): MGHRA, YSYEKL.

This clone was counted between two and nine times. The chain couples TRBV5-1 to TRBJ2-7, with D hard to call. Germline V lookup: CDR1 SGHRS, CDR2 YFSETQ. The V and J ends lost 0 bases and 2 bases respectively, with 9 bases between them. This CDR3 region has 14 residues. The CDR3 nucleotides read TGCGCCAGCAGCTTGGAGGCAGACGCCTACGAGCAGTACTTC. It is translated as CASSLEADAYEQYF. Combining the CDR3 with reference TRBV5-1 and TRBJ2-7 gives the whole variable domain KAGVTQTPRYLIKTRGQQVTLSCSPISGHRSVSWYQQTPGQGLQFLFEYFSETQRNKGNFPGRFSGRQFSNSRSEMNVSTLELGDSALYLCASSLEADAYEQYFGPGTRLTVT.

This clone has more than one count but fewer than ten. The V and J genes are TRBV2 and TRBJ2-2; TRBD2 might be the D (5 bases). Trimming took off 5 bases at V and 6 bases at J, with 16 bases between the two ends. Germline CDR1 is SNHLY and CDR2 is FYNNEI. The CDR3 consists of 15 residues. Here the CDR3 reads CASSRSALVAGELFF. For the CDR3, the DNA is TGTGCCAGCAGTAGGTCGGCACTAGTCGCCGGGGAGCTGTTTTTT.

This clone was counted a single time. The chain has TRBV7-2 and TRBJ2-5; D gene unclear. V lost 5 bases, J lost 4 bases, and 11 bases lay in between. The germline V gene has CDR1 SGHTA and CDR2 FQGNSA. This CDR3 is 13 amino acids long. For the CDR3, the DNA is TGTGCCAGCAGCGTGACTTGGAGAGAGACCCAGTACTTC. Translating gives CASSVTWRETQYF.

This chain connects TRBV7-6 to TRBJ2-1; D is uncertain. V lost 4 bases and J lost 0, with 16 bases in between. Germline-derived CDR1 and CDR2 are SGHVS and FNYEAQ. CDR3 length equals 17 residues. CDR3 DNA: TGTGCCAGCAGCTCCCAAATTTACGGGTTCTCCTACAATGAGCAGTTCTTC. Translation gives CASSSQIYGFSYNEQFF.

The chain is built from TRBV4-1 and TRBJ2-7; 12 bases are a match to TRBD2. This CDR3 comprises 16 residues. V shed 0 bases and J 4 bases; nucleotides not matched to a gene: 4. Germline CDR1 reads MGHRA; CDR2 reads YSYEKL. The CDR3 coding sequence is TGCGCCAGCAGCCAAGATCTGACTAGCGGGAGATACGAGCAGTACTTC. Protein sequence: CASSQDLTSGRYEQYF.

This clone has only a few counts. Compared with germline, one end of the junction differs, possibly owing to a read error. The chain uses TRBV5-5 and TRBJ1-5, with D perhaps matching TRBD1 (6 bases). Germline V lookup: CDR1 SGHKS, CDR2 YYEKEE (reference sequence). The CDR3 is 14 residues long. The CDR3 DNA reads as TGTGCCAGCAGCTCCGACAGGACCAATCGGCCCCAGCATTTT. It codes for CASSSDRTNRPQHF.

The chain joins TRBV6-5 to TRBJ1-4; D is unresolved. V was shortened by 2 bases and J by 3 bases, with 7 bases between the two germline ends. CDR3 size: 14 residues. In germline, CDR1 is MNHEY, CDR2 SVGAGI. DNA of the CDR3: TGTGCCAGCAGTTACACGGGGTCTAATGAAAAACTGTTTTTT. The encoded protein is CASSYTGSNEKLFF.

The rearrangement uses TRBV28 and TRBJ2-7; 8 nucleotides match TRBD2. Germline lookup yields CDR1 MDHEN and CDR2 SYDVKM. V lost 11 bases to trimming and J lost 2 bases; unmatched junction nucleotides: 2. There are 11 residues in the CDR3. This CDR3 is CAATSAYEQYF. The CDR3 DNA sequence: TGTGCCGCGACTAGCGCCTACGAGCAGTACTTC.

J is TRBJ2-7 and V is TRBV10-3; 10 nucleotides match TRBD2. Looked up from germline, CDR1 is ENHRY and CDR2 is SYGVKD. The V gene end was trimmed by 6 bases and the J gene end by 6 bases; junction bases not matched to a gene: 8. This CDR3 comprises 14 residues. CDR3 in amino acids: CAIRGDASGSEQYF. CDR3 DNA: TGTGCCATCAGGGGGGATGCTAGCGGGAGCGAGCAGTACTTC.

The V and J genes are TRBV18 and TRBJ2-2; no firm D call. CDR1 is KGHSH, CDR2 LQKENI, per germline. V was trimmed by 0 bases and J by 0 bases, leaving 8 bases between them. The CDR3 is made up of 16 amino acids. CDR3 DNA: TGTGCCAGCTCACCACCCAGCAGATCGAACACCGGGGAGCTGTTTTTT. It codes for CASSPPSRSNTGELFF.

This chain connects TRBV6-1 to TRBJ2-5; unclear D gene. This CDR3 region has 11 residues. Looked up from germline, CDR1 is MNHNS and CDR2 is SASEGT. V was clipped by 2 bases and J by 9 bases, with 7 bases between them. The CDR3: CASSEFPAQYF. The CDR3 DNA reads TGTGCCAGCAGTGAATTCCCGGCCCAGTACTTC.

This clone was seen ten or more times. The J gene is TRBJ1-3, the V gene TRBV4-3; unclear D gene. Germline V lookup: CDR1 LGHNA, CDR2 YSLEER. The CDR3 totals 14 residues. The germline V and J ends were trimmed by 4 bases and 8 bases, with 15 bases remaining between them. CDR3 protein: CASSPSTQRDTIYF. DNA for the CDR3: TGCGCCAGCAGCCCCTCGACCCAGAGGGACACCATATATTTT.

A few counts support this clone. The CDR3 sequence: CASMEGLGTDTQYF. The CDR3 DNA sequence: TGCGCCAGCATGGAAGGGCTTGGCACAGATACGCAGTATTTT. The chain links TRBV5-1 to TRBJ2-3; no firm D call. The CDR3 is 14 residues long. The V gene's germline CDR1 is SGHRS and CDR2 YFSETQ. Trimming left V 6 bases short and J 1 base short, with 12 bases between.

This clone was found once. The chain has TRBV7-9 and TRBJ1-5; 7 bases match TRBD1. Germline V gene sequence: CDR1 SEHNR, CDR2 FQNEAQ (reference sequence). Trimming took 4 bases from V and 7 from J; bases not matched to a gene: 4. CDR3 length: 13 residues. The CDR3 protein is CASSSTGEQPQHF. The CDR3 bases are TGTGCCAGCAGCTCAACAGGGGAACAGCCCCAGCATTTT.

The chain recombines TRBV9 with TRBJ2-5; D might be TRBD2 (6 bases). V lost 4 bases and J lost 1, with 20 bases in between. Germline CDR1 and CDR2: SGDLS and YYNGEE. The CDR3 covers 17 residues. CDR3 nucleotides: TGTGCCAGCAGCCCCACCGGGGGATTAGCAGCCCAAGAGACCCAGTACTTC. Its protein is CASSPTGGLAAQETQYF.

V and J are TRBV10-3 and TRBJ1-1, with D possibly TRBD1 on 6 matching bases. This CDR3 comprises 15 residues. Germline CDR1 reads ENHRY; CDR2 reads SYGVKD. Trimming left V 5 bases short and J 1 base short, with 14 bases between. The CDR3 spells CAISFAGASNTEAFF. CDR3 in DNA: TGTGCCATCAGTTTTGCAGGGGCCTCGAACACTGAAGCTTTCTTT.

This clone was seen only a few times. The chain has TRBV6-1 and TRBJ1-2, with D perhaps TRBD1 (5 bases). V was shortened by 1 base and J by 2 bases, with 11 bases between the two germline ends. From germline, CDR1 is MNHNS and CDR2 SASEGT. The CDR3 covers 15 residues. DNA for the CDR3: TGTGCCAGCAGTGAAGGGGCAGGGCGGAACTATGGCTACACCTTC. Translation gives CASSEGAGRNYGYTF.

This chain links TRBV6-5 with TRBJ1-2; D remains unclear. Germline CDR1 and CDR2: MNHEY and SVGAGI. V lost 3 bases and J 3 bases, leaving 8 bases between the germline ends. The CDR3 has 13 amino acids. CDR3 sequence: CASSYPGYYGYTF. DNA for the CDR3: TGTGCCAGCAGTTATCCCGGCTACTATGGCTACACCTTC.

The V gene is TRBV28, the J gene TRBJ2-7, with D possibly matching TRBD2 (5 bases). Germline CDR1 is MDHEN and CDR2 is SYDVKM. The CDR3 extends over 14 amino acids. The germline V and J ends were trimmed by 5 bases and 2 bases, with 13 bases remaining between them. CDR3 coding DNA: TGTGCCAGCAGTCCGCACAGAGGGACCTACGAGCAGTACTTC. Protein: CASSPHRGTYEQYF.

The chain employs TRBV10-1 and TRBJ2-7; TRBD2 matches 8 bases. After removal of 6 bases from V and 5 bases from J, the junction contained 6 bases not matched to a gene. The CDR3 runs 13 residues. Germline V gene data show CDR1 as WNHNN and CDR2 as SYGVQD (reference sequence). CDR3 residues: CASSSGGADEQYF. CDR3 sequence (DNA): TGCGCCAGCAGCTCGGGGGGGGCGGACGAGCAGTACTTC.

The V call is TRBV7-6, the J call TRBJ2-2; D gene unclear. CDR1 and CDR2 from the germline V gene are SGHVS and FNYEAQ. Trimming removed 10 bases from V and 4 bases from J, with 19 bases in between. This CDR3 has 15 residues. The CDR3 DNA sequence: TGTGCCACAGCCCCGTTCGGGCGGTTCACCGGGGAGCTGTTTTTT. As protein: CATAPFGRFTGELFF.

The chain recombines TRBV27 with TRBJ1-5; weak D call: TRBD1 (5 bases). Germline CDR1 is MNHEY and CDR2 is SMNVEV (reference sequence). This CDR3 contains 14 residues. The ends were cut back, 0 bases at V and 7 bases at J, with 10 bases in the middle. This CDR3 is CASSLSDRGQPQHF. CDR3 coding DNA: TGTGCCAGCAGTTTATCCGACAGAGGCCAGCCCCAGCATTTT.

J is TRBJ2-5 and V is TRBV29-1; TRBD1 is a possible D gene (6 bases). This CDR3 comprises 13 residues. Trimming cost V 7 bases and J 2 bases, with 14 bases left between them. The germline V gene encodes CDR1 SQVTM and CDR2 ANQGSEA. The CDR3 DNA sequence: TGCAGCGCAGGACGACAGGTGCAAGAGACCCAGTACTTC. This codes for CSAGRQVQETQYF.